These 32 T cell receptor beta chains were sequenced from one sample in a study of blood T cell repertoires in COVID-19. Here immunoSEQ multiplex PCR was the method, and the copy in TCRdb shows in-frame clones only, minus some. The profile shows 200,000 to 250,000 clones, roughly nine tenths of them singletons. The sample taken for sequencing was peripheral blood. These receptors were collected from a man aged 65 to 85 with acute or convalescent COVID-19.

V and J are TRBV28 and TRBJ2-6, with 7 bases lining up with TRBD1. Germline V gene sequence: CDR1 MDHEN, CDR2 SYDVKM. Germline trimming cut 4 bases from V and 2 bases from J; bases unmatched to any gene: 8. The CDR3 has 17 residues. The CDR3 DNA sequence: TGTGCCAGCAGTTCGGGCGGACAGGCCACTGGGGCCAACGTCCTGACTTTC. Residues: CASSSGGQATGANVLTF.

This clone was counted between two and nine times. J is TRBJ2-2 and V is TRBV7-9, with D unresolved. V lost 6 bases to trimming and J lost 3 bases, with 11 bases between them. CDR3 length: 14 residues. CDR1 is SEHNR and CDR2 is FQNEAQ in the germline V gene (reference sequence). In nucleotides, the CDR3 is TGTGCCAGCAGGGAGAACCGGTACACCGGGGAGCTGTTTTTT. Its translation is CASRENRYTGELFF.

The J gene is TRBJ2-5, the V gene TRBV7-8, with D tentatively TRBD2 (6 bases). This CDR3 contains 17 residues. V lost 2 bases and J lost 3, with 19 bases in between. Germline-derived CDR1 and CDR2 are SGHVS and FQNEAQ. CDR3 region: CASSLRWGLAPEETQYF. CDR3 DNA: TGTGCCAGCAGCTTAAGGTGGGGACTGGCACCAGAAGAGACCCAGTACTTC.

In the case of this clone: One end of the junction is discordant with germline, which a read error may explain. The chain links TRBV19 to TRBJ1-4; the D gene is possibly TRBD1 (6 bases). The germline gives CDR1 LNHDA, CDR2 SQIVND (reference sequence). The CDR3 length is 15 residues. The CDR3, as DNA: TGTGCCAGTAGTCTAGAGACAGGAAAAAATGAAAAACTGTTTTTT. Translating it yields CASSLETGKNEKLFF.

This rearrangement joins TRBV5-1 to TRBJ2-3; 7 bases match TRBD1. Germline V gives CDR1 SGHRS, CDR2 YFSETQ. The CDR3 is made up of 12 amino acids. V gave up 0 bases and J gave up 8 bases; unmatched junction bases: 0. The CDR3 protein is CASSLDRGTQYF. The CDR3, as DNA: TGCGCCAGCAGCTTGGACAGGGGTACGCAGTATTTT.

The J gene is TRBJ1-4, the V gene TRBV7-8; possibly TRBD1 for D (5 bases). Trimming pared 1 base from V and 10 bases from J, leaving 16 bases between. The CDR3 contains 15 residues. Germline CDR1 reads SGHVS; CDR2 reads FQNEAQ. The CDR3 sequence: CASSLGVQSGGKLFF. Written as DNA, the CDR3 is TGTGCCAGCAGCTTAGGAGTTCAGTCCGGGGGAAAACTGTTTTTT.

The chain carries TRBV27 and TRBJ2-1; the match to TRBD1 covers 7 bases. Germline V CDR1 and CDR2: MNHEY, SMNVEV (reference sequence). CDR3 size: 18 residues. V lost 6 bases, J lost 1 base, and 15 bases stayed unmatched. CDR3 in DNA: TGTGCCAGCAGGGTAGACAGGGCCCTAACCAGTTCCTACAATGAGCAGTTCTTC. Translated, it gives CASRVDRALTSSYNEQFF.

The chain combines TRBV18 with TRBJ2-2; TRBD1 agrees at 7 bases. V dropped 2 bases and J dropped 1; count of bases not matched to a gene: 1. Germline CDR1 KGHSH, CDR2 LQKENI. This CDR3 contains 15 residues. The CDR3 region is CASSPRQGNTGELFF. CDR3 nucleotide sequence: TGTGCCAGCTCACCAAGACAGGGGAACACCGGGGAGCTGTTTTTT.

The chain uses TRBV9 and TRBJ2-3, with a tentative D call TRBD1 (5 bases). V was shortened by 0 bases and J by 3 bases, with 11 bases between the two germline ends. The CDR3 is made up of 15 amino acids. Germline CDR1 is SGDLS and CDR2 is YYNGEE. CDR3: CASSVGGRATDTQYF. CDR3 DNA sequence: TGTGCCAGCAGCGTAGGTGGCAGGGCTACAGATACGCAGTATTTT.

The chain carries TRBV24-1 and TRBJ2-7; 13 nucleotides agree with TRBD2. Germline CDR1 reads KGHDR; CDR2 reads SFDVKD. The CDR3 runs to 17 residues. After removal of 4 bases from V and 0 bases from J, the junction contained 5 bases not matched to a gene. Here the CDR3 DNA reads TGTGCCACCAGTGAGCACGGACTAGCGGGAGACTCCTACGAGCAGTACTTC. Protein: CATSEHGLAGDSYEQYF.

The chain employs TRBV3-1 (or the pseudogene TRBV3-2) and TRBJ2-5; 9 nucleotides agree with TRBD2. J gave up 4 bases and V 1 base, and 4 bases lay outside the gene matches. CDR3 size: 15 residues. The V gene's germline CDR1 is LGHDT and CDR2 YNNKEL (reference sequence). CDR3 loop: CASSQAGGRGETQYF. CDR3 DNA sequence: TGTGCCAGCAGCCAAGCAGGCGGGAGGGGAGAGACCCAGTACTTC.

V and J are TRBV10-2 and TRBJ2-5, with TRBD2 matching over 15 bases. The germline V gene has CDR1 WSHSY and CDR2 SAAADI. The V segment lost 4 bases and the J segment 4 bases; nucleotides outside the gene matches: 4. This CDR3 is built from 16 residues. The CDR3 bases are TGCGCCAGCAGTGCAGGACTAGCGGGAGGGCTAGAGACCCAGTACTTC. This translates into CASSAGLAGGLETQYF.

Notes on this clone: One end of the junction fails to match germline, which may point to a read error. The chain links TRBV27 to TRBJ2-6; D is perhaps TRBD2 (7 bases). Germline-derived CDR1 and CDR2 are MNHEY and SMNVEV (reference sequence). The CDR3 loop spans 13 amino acids. The CDR3 protein is CASCPRGANVPTF. The DNA of the CDR3 is TGTGCCAGCTGCCCCCGGGGGGCCAACGTCCCGACTTTC.

This clone showed up just once. The rearrangement uses TRBV6-5 and TRBJ2-7; possible D gene TRBD2, 7 bases. CDR1 is MNHEY and CDR2 is SVGAGI in the germline V gene. The CDR3 is made up of 14 amino acids. V lost 6 bases to trimming and J lost 2 bases, with 14 bases between them. CDR3 amino acids: CASRWGGGTYEQYF. The CDR3, as DNA: TGTGCCAGCAGGTGGGGGGGCGGTACCTACGAGCAGTACTTC.

This clone has just a few counts. The chain couples TRBV27 to TRBJ2-7; D not resolved. The CDR3 is 12 amino acids. V was clipped by 4 bases and J by 0 bases, with 4 bases between them. CDR1 is MNHEY and CDR2 is SMNVEV in the germline V gene (reference sequence). The CDR3 spells CASSSLSYEQYF. The CDR3 nucleotides read TGTGCCAGCAGTTCCCTCTCCTACGAGCAGTACTTC.

The chain employs TRBV11-2 and TRBJ2-3; 7 positions match TRBD2. This CDR3 comprises 14 residues. J gave up 6 bases and V 1 base, and 4 bases lay outside the gene matches. Germline V gives CDR1 SGHAT, CDR2 FQNNGV. The CDR3 DNA reads as TGTGCCAGCAGCTTAGGGCTAGCGGTCGATACGCAGTATTTT. Translated: CASSLGLAVDTQYF.

CDR3 loop: CASSFRGIQNTEAFF. CDR3 coding DNA: TGTGCCAGCAGTTTTCGGGGAATACAGAACACTGAAGCTTTCTTT. The rearrangement uses TRBV28 and TRBJ1-1; no clear D gene. The CDR3 totals 15 residues. The V gene lost 3 bases and the J gene lost 1 base, with 12 bases spanning the gap. Germline CDR1 reads MDHEN; CDR2 reads SYDVKM.

CDR3 in DNA: TGTGCCACCAGTGATCAGTTAGCGGGGAGGCATGAGCAGTTCTTC. It is translated as CATSDQLAGRHEQFF. The J gene is TRBJ2-1, the V gene TRBV24-1, with 8 bases that match TRBD2. V was clipped by 3 bases and J by 8 bases; unmatched bases: 8. From germline, CDR1 is KGHDR and CDR2 SFDVKD. The CDR3 has 15 amino acids.

This clone showed up just once. This chain links TRBV25-1 with TRBJ2-7; tentative D call: TRBD2 (5 bases). Trimming cost V 6 bases and J 0 bases, with 9 bases left between them. CDR1 is MGHDK and CDR2 is SYGVNS in the germline V gene. The CDR3 is made up of 13 amino acids. The CDR3 region is CASSSGFSYEQYF. In DNA, the CDR3 is TGTGCCAGCAGCTCGGGGTTCTCCTACGAGCAGTACTTC.

The chain carries TRBV7-2 and TRBJ2-4, with 7 bases aligning to TRBD2. CDR1 is SGHTA and CDR2 is FQGNSA in the germline V gene. The CDR3 is made up of 15 amino acids. V was clipped by 5 bases and J by 6 bases; unmatched bases: 10. CDR3 in amino acids: CASSPSGPGGNIQYF. The DNA for the CDR3 is TGTGCCAGCAGCCCGTCCGGGCCGGGGGGAAACATTCAGTACTTC.

The DNA for the CDR3 is TGTGCCAGCAGCTTAGCTTCTAGCGGAAACTACGAGCAGTACTTC. It translates to CASSLASSGNYEQYF. This sequence joins TRBV7-2 and TRBJ2-7; 7 bases fit TRBD2. The CDR3 sequence is 15 residues long. Germline lookup yields CDR1 SGHTA and CDR2 FQGNSA. Trimming took 0 bases from V and 3 from J; bases not matched to a gene: 5. The full variable domain, in which reference TRBV7-2 and TRBJ2-7 provide the parts outside the CDR3, is GAGVSQSPSNKVTEKGKDVELRCDPISGHTALYWYRQSLGQGLEFLIYFQGNSAPDKSGLPSDRFSAERTGGSVSTLTIQRTQQEDSAVYLCASSLASSGNYEQYFGPGTRLTVT.

The chain combines TRBV2 with TRBJ2-2; 7 bases are a match to TRBD1. Germline loops: CDR1 SNHLY, CDR2 FYNNEI. CDR3 length: 14 residues. The ends lost 5 bases at V and 1 base at J; junction bases unmatched: 1. The CDR3 here is CASSRQGNTGELFF. In DNA form, the CDR3 reads TGTGCCAGCAGTCGACAGGGGAACACCGGGGAGCTGTTTTTT.

This sequence joins TRBV7-6 and TRBJ2-5; D is unclear. V dropped 2 bases and J dropped 0 bases, with 10 bases sitting between them. Germline V CDR1 and CDR2: SGHVS, FNYEAQ. This CDR3 has 15 amino acids. CDR3 sequence: CASSLTILDQETQYF. In nucleotides, the CDR3 is TGTGCCAGCAGCTTAACCATACTGGACCAAGAGACCCAGTACTTC.

Notes on this clone: The same CDR3 also results from other DNA sequences found in this sample. The J gene is TRBJ2-2, the V gene TRBV24-1, with D maybe TRBD2 (6 bases). CDR3 length: 14 amino acids. V lost 4 bases and J 5 bases, leaving 10 bases between the germline ends. The germline V gene encodes CDR1 KGHDR and CDR2 SFDVKD. The CDR3 bases are TGTGCCACCAGTGACCCCCGGGGGACCGGGGAGCTGTTTTTT. Its protein is CATSDPRGTGELFF.

The chain employs TRBV3-1 (or the pseudogene TRBV3-2) and TRBJ1-1; the D is unclear. Germline loops: CDR1 LGHDT, CDR2 YNNKEL (reference sequence). The CDR3 is 14 amino acids. With 4 bases removed from V and 1 base from J, the gap between germline ends came to 10 bases. This CDR3 is CASSRLISNTEAFF. As DNA, the CDR3 is TGTGCCAGCAGCCGACTGATCTCGAACACTGAAGCTTTCTTT.

In DNA, the CDR3 is TGTGCCAGCAAGCGGGAGAGACAGGACTACGAGCAGTACTTC. Encoded protein: CASKRERQDYEQYF. This sequence joins TRBV27 and TRBJ2-7; 8 nucleotides match TRBD2. This CDR3 spans 14 amino acids. Germline V gene data show CDR1 as MNHEY and CDR2 as SMNVEV (reference sequence). Unmatched junction bases numbered 8, after V lost 7 bases and J lost 3 bases.

J is TRBJ2-1 and V is TRBV5-1; TRBD1 matches at 7 bases. The germline V gene encodes CDR1 SGHRS and CDR2 YFSETQ. This CDR3 comprises 14 residues. Trimming removed 4 bases from V and 5 bases from J; junction bases left unmatched: 6. This chain's CDR3 is CASSPRTGDNEQFF. DNA of the CDR3: TGCGCCAGCAGCCCCCGGACAGGCGACAATGAGCAGTTCTTC.

This clone was observed once. V and J are TRBV19 and TRBJ2-3; D perhaps matches TRBD2 (6 bases). Germline assignment: CDR1 LNHDA and CDR2 SQIVND (reference sequence). V lost 9 bases and J 3 bases, leaving 16 bases between the germline ends. The CDR3 totals 14 residues. In DNA, the CDR3 is TGTGCCAGCCTGGACGGCGGGATGACAGATACGCAGTATTTT. Its protein is CASLDGGMTDTQYF.

This chain connects TRBV3-1 (or the pseudogene TRBV3-2) to TRBJ1-2; TRBD1 agrees at 8 bases. Germline loops: CDR1 LGHDT, CDR2 YNNKEL (reference sequence). With 1 base clipped from V and 3 bases from J, the junction kept 4 bases outside the gene matches. CDR3 length: 15 residues. CDR3 residues: CASSQVGQAYYGYTF. CDR3 sequence (DNA): TGTGCCAGCAGCCAAGTGGGACAGGCCTACTATGGCTACACCTTC.

The J gene is TRBJ1-5, the V gene TRBV6-5; tentative D call: TRBD1 (5 bases). Germline values: CDR1 MNHEY, CDR2 SVGAGI. Trimming cost V 5 bases and J 7 bases, with 9 bases left between them. The CDR3 totals 12 residues. The CDR3 DNA reads TGTGCCAGCAGTCCAGGGTACCAGCCCCAGCATTTT. This gives the protein CASSPGYQPQHF.

The chain employs TRBV13 and TRBJ2-1, with TRBD2 matching over 8 bases. Germline CDR1 and CDR2: PRHDT and FYEKMQ (reference sequence). Germline trimming cut 3 bases from V and 0 bases from J; bases unmatched to any gene: 10. This CDR3 has 18 residues. This chain's CDR3 is CASSLPAIAGISYNEQFF. CDR3 nucleotide sequence: TGTGCCAGCAGCTTGCCCGCGATAGCGGGGATCTCCTACAATGAGCAGTTCTTC.

The chain employs TRBV28 and TRBJ1-2, with D unclear. V lost 3 bases and J 0 bases, leaving 5 bases between the germline ends. Germline-derived CDR1 and CDR2 are MDHEN and SYDVKM. The CDR3 has 13 amino acids. The chain's CDR3 is CASSFQANYGYTF. CDR3 sequence (DNA): TGTGCCAGCAGTTTTCAGGCTAACTATGGCTACACCTTC.